This is a list of T cell receptor beta chains from one sample in a study of Ad26.COV2.S vaccination and SARS-CoV-2 variants. Clones were read by immunoSEQ multiplex PCR, and TCRdb kept only the in-frame ones, dropping some. This sample has about 460,000 clones, with around 89% found just once. Specimen: peripheral blood, collected in a trial of Ad26.COV2.S vaccine versus placebo. All receptors come from a person aged 18-60 years who received the Ad26.COV2.S COVID-19 vaccine or a placebo. Each CDR3 is given with its conserved first and last residue. Fields, in order: V gene, J gene, D gene, clone size, CDR3 DNA, CDR3 protein. A D gene is named only where the DNA matches it firmly. The size of a clone is reported for some rows only, either as once, few or many, or as a class for expanded clones.

>TRBV28|TRBJ2-4|.|.
TGTGCCAGCAGTTTGTCCAAGGGTGACATTCAGTACTTC
CASSLSKGDIQYF
>TRBV7-9|TRBJ1-2|.|once
TGTGCCAGCAGCTTAGCACCCGCGAGTGGGGGCTACACCTTC
CASSLAPASGGYTF
>TRBV4-1|TRBJ2-2|.|.
TGCGCCAGCAGCCAAGATGGGGCGGGGTTAGCGAGCACCGGGGAGCTGTTTTTT
CASSQDGAGLASTGELFF
>TRBV2|TRBJ1-4|.|.
TGTGCCAGCAGTGGAATAGGCGGGGAAAAACTGTTTTTT
CASSGIGGEKLFF
>TRBV7-9|TRBJ2-1|.|.
TGTGCCAGCAGCTCGTTGAGCGGACAGACCTACAATGAGCAGTTCTTC
CASSSLSGQTYNEQFF
>TRBV10-3|TRBJ2-7|TRBD1|.
TGTGCCATCAGTGAGTACGGGACAGGGAGCTCCTACGAGCAGTACTTC
CAISEYGTGSSYEQYF
>TRBV5-6|TRBJ2-1|.|.
TGTGCCAGCAGCTTGTCACAGAAATACTACAATGAGCAGTTCTTC
CASSLSQKYYNEQFF
>TRBV28|TRBJ2-5|.|.
TGTGCCAGCAGTTGGCCTACGCAAGAGACCCAGTACTTC
CASSWPTQETQYF
>TRBV7-9|TRBJ2-3|TRBD1|.
TGTGCCAGCAGCGGGGGGCAGGGGGCGAACACAGATACGCAGTATTTT
CASSGGQGANTDTQYF
>TRBV2|TRBJ1-1|.|.
TGTGCCAGCAGCGGGGGGGGTTTGAGGGAAGCTTTCTTT
CASSGGGLREAFF
>TRBV15|TRBJ1-6|.|.
TGTGCCACCAGCAGAGATCCGGCGACAGTTAATTCACCCCTCCACTTT
CATSRDPATVNSPLHF
>TRBV27|TRBJ2-7|.|.
TGTGCCAGCAGAAGAGGGGCCAGCTCCTACGAGCAGTACTTC
CASRRGASSYEQYF
>TRBV7-9|TRBJ2-6|.|.
TGTGCCAGCAGCTTAGGGGCGGCCGGGGCCAACGTCCTGACTTTC
CASSLGAAGANVLTF
>TRBV29-1|TRBJ2-3|.|once
TGCAGCGTCGACCAGCGCACAGATACGCAGTATTTT
CSVDQRTDTQYF
>TRBV4-3|TRBJ1-4|.|.
TGCGCCAGCAGCCAAGATCGGTCAGGGAGTGAAAAACTGTTTTTT
CASSQDRSGSEKLFF
>TRBV28|TRBJ1-5|TRBD1|.
TGTGCCAGCAGTTTTAATACCGCAGGGGGGTATCAGCCCCAGCATTTT
CASSFNTAGGYQPQHF
>TRBV19|TRBJ2-5|TRBD2|.
TGTGCCAGTAGCCAGGGACTAGCGGGTCGACAAGAGACCCAGTACTTC
CASSQGLAGRQETQYF
>TRBV2|TRBJ2-1|.|.
TGTGCCAGCAGTGATAGGCCCCCCTACAATGAGCAGTTCTTC
CASSDRPPYNEQFF
>TRBV28|TRBJ1-1|TRBD1|.
TGTGCCAGCAGCTTCAAACCGGGACAGGGGCCGCTTAACACTGAAGCTTTCTTT
CASSFKPGQGPLNTEAFF
>TRBV23-1|TRBJ2-1|.|.
TGCGCCAGCACCCGAAGATTCAATGAGCAGTTCTTC
CASTRRFNEQFF